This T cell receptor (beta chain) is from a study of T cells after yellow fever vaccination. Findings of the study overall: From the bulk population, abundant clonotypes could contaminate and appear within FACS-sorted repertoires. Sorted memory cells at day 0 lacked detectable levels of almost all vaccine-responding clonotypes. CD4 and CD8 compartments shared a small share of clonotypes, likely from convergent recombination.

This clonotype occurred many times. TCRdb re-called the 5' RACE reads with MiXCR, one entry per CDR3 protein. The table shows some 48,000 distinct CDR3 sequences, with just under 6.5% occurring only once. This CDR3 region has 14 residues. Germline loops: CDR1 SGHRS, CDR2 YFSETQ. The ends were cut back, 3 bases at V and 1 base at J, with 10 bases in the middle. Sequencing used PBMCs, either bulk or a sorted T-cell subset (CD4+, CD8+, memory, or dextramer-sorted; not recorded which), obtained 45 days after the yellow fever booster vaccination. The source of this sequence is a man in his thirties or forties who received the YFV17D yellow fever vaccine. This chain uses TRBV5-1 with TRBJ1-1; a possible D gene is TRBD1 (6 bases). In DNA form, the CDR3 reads TGCGCCAGCAGCTCAGGACAGCAGAACACTGAAGCTTTCTTT. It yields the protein CASSSGQQNTEAFF.